This TCR beta chain was retrieved from a study of T cell repertoires in cytomegalovirus infection. Study summary: It was the public TCR beta signatures that indicated both CMV infection and matching HLA type.

Points from the study as a whole: The cumulative frequency of public TCR beta families distinguished individuals who carried CMV together with the relevant HLA. The study found HLA-C-restricted CMV-specific TCR beta clonotypes dominating the ex vivo response.

The CDR3 consists of 18 residues. The germline gives CDR1 SGHAT, CDR2 FQNNGV. Trimming removed 1 base from V and 3 bases from J; junction bases left unmatched: 12. This clonotype appeared a few times. Its antigen is not identified. TCRdb recomputed calls from the reads with MiXCR, one row per CDR3 protein. The sample has approximately 320,000 distinct CDR3 sequences, 8% to 9.5% seen once; the top ten hold about 3.9%. This clonotype was obtained from a human donor in good health (CMV status not recorded). Some clones in this sample may be carry-over from other donors' samples. Sequencing was done on a sample of PBMCs. The chain employs TRBV11-2 and TRBJ2-1; TRBD2 agrees at 7 bases. For the CDR3, the DNA is TGTGCCAGCAGCTTAGGGTTCCTAGCGGCGCGCTTCTACAATGAGCAGTTCTTC. It specifies CASSLGFLAARFYNEQFF.